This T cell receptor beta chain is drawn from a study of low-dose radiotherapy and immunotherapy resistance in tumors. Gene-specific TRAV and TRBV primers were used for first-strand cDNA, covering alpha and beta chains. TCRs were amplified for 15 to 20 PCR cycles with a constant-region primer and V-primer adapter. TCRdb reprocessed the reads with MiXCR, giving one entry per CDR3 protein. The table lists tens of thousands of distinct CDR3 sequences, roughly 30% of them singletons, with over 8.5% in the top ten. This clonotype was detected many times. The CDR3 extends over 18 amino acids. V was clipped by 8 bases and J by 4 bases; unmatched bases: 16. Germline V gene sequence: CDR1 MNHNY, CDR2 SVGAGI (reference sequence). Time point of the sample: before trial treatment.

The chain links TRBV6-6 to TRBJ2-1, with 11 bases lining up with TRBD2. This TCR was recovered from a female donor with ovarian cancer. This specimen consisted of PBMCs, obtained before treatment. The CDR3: CASSARIMTSGEYNEQFF. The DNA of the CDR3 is TGTGCCAGCTCTGCCCGCATCATGACTAGCGGGGAGTACAATGAGCAGTTCTTC.